This TCR beta chain was profiled in a study of blood T cells in healthy people across ages. The authors ran a second PCR of roughly 6 to 12 cycles using a sample-barcoded 5' primer and a J-beta primer mix. All samples gave at least 2.5 million CDR3-containing paired-end reads. Each CDR3 protein is one row after TCRdb ran MiXCR on the 5' RACE reads. In the table there are roughly 1.9 million distinct CDR3 sequences, approximately 39% of which are singletons. The V gene lost 2 bases and the J gene lost 4 bases, with 17 bases spanning the gap. The germline V gene has CDR1 DFQATT and CDR2 SNEGSKA (reference sequence). This CDR3 is 15 amino acids long. Every sample gave at least 6 micrograms of total RNA when it was extracted.

The sample comprised blood. The chain uses TRBV20-1 and TRBJ1-1, with D unresolved. This clonotype was sampled from a human donor in good health. The CDR3 DNA sequence: TGCAGTGCTAGATCCCACTGGGAAGCGGGCACTGAAGCTTTCTTT. Protein sequence: CSARSHWEAGTEAFF.